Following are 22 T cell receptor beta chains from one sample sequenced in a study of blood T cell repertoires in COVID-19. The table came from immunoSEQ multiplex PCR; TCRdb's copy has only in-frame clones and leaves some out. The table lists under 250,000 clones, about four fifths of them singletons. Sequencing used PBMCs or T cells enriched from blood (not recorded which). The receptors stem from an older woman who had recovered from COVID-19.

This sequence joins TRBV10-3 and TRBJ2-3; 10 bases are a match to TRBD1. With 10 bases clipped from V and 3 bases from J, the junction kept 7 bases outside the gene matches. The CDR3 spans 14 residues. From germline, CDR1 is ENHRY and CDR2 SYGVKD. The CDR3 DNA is TGTGCCACTGCGGGACAGGGGTGGACAGATACGCAGTATTTT. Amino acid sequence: CATAGQGWTDTQYF.

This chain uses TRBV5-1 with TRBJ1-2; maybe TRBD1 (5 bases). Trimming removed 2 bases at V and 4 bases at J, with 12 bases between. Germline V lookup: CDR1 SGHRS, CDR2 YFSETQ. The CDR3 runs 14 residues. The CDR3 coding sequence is TGCGCCAGCAGCTTAGACGACAGCCTCTATGGCTACACCTTC. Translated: CASSLDDSLYGYTF.

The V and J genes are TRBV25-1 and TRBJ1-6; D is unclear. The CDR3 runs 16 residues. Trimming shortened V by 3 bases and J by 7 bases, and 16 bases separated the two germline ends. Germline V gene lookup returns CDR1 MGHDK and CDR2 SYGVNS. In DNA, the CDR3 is TGTGCCAGCAGTGATGGGCGAAGCGGGATGAATTCACCCCTCCACTTT. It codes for CASSDGRSGMNSPLHF. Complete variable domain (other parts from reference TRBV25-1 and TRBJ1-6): EADIYQTPRYLVIGTGKKITLECSQTMGHDKMYWYQQDPGMELHLIHYSYGVNSTEKGDLSSESTVSRIRTEHFPLTLESARPSHTSQYLCASSDGRSGMNSPLHFGNGTRLTVT.

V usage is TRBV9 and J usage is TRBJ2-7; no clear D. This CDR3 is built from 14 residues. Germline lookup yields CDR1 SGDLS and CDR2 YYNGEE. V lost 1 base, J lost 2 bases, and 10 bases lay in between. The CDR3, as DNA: TGTGCCAGCAGCGTAACAGCCTCCACCTACGAGCAGTACTTC. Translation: CASSVTASTYEQYF.

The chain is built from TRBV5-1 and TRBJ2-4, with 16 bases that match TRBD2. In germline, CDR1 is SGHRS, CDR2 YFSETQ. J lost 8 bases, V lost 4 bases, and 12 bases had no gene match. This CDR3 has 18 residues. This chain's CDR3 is CASSRRGTSGRAPDIQYF. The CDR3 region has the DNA TGCGCCAGCAGCAGACGTGGGACTAGCGGGAGGGCCCCGGACATTCAGTACTTC.

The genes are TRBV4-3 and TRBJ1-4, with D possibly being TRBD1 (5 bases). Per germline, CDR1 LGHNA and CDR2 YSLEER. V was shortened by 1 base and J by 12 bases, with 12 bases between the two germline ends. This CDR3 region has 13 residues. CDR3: CASSQGRIGELFF. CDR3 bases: TGCGCCAGCAGCCAAGGCAGGATAGGGGAACTGTTTTTT.

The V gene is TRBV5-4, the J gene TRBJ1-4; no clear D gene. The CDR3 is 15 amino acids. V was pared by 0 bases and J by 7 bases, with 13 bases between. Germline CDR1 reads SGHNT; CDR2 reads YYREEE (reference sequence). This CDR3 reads CASSLVAGSGEKLFF. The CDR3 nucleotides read TGTGCCAGCAGCTTGGTGGCGGGCAGCGGTGAAAAACTGTTTTTT.

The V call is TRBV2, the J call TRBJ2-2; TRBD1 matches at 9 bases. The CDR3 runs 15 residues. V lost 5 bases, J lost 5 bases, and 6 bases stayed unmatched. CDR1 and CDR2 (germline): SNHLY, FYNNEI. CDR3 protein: CASSSGTGSTGELFF. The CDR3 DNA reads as TGTGCCAGCAGTTCCGGGACAGGGTCTACCGGGGAGCTGTTTTTT. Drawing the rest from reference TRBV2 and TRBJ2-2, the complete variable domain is EPEVTQTPSHQVTQMGQEVILRCVPISNHLYFYWYRQILGQKVEFLVSFYNNEISEKSEIFDDQFSVERPDGSNFTLKIRSTKLEDSAMYFCASSSGTGSTGELFFGEGSRLTVL.

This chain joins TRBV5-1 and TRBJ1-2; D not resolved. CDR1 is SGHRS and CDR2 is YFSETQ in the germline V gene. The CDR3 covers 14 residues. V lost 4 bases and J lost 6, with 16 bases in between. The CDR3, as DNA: TGCGCCAGCAGCCCACGCGAGGGAATGAATGGCTACACCTTC. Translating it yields CASSPREGMNGYTF.

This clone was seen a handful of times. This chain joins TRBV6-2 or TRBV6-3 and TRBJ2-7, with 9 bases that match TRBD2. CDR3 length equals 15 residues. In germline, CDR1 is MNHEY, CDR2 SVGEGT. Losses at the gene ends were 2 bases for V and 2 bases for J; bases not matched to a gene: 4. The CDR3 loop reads CASSYTGLAPYEQYF. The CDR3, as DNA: TGTGCCAGCAGTTACACGGGACTAGCACCCTACGAGCAGTACTTC.

CDR3 coding DNA: TGTGCCAGTAGTATAGATCAGGGGCATAATTCACCCCTCCACTTT. Encoded protein: CASSIDQGHNSPLHF. The J gene is TRBJ1-6, the V gene TRBV19; D possibly corresponds to TRBD1 (6 bases). The V gene's germline CDR1 is LNHDA and CDR2 SQIVND (reference sequence). The CDR3 length is 15 residues. Trimming pared 0 bases from V and 5 bases from J, leaving 8 bases between.

CDR3 amino acids: CARLTGFGYTF. CDR3 DNA sequence: TGTGCCAGATTGACAGGGTTCGGCTACACCTTC. V and J are TRBV6-5 and TRBJ1-2, with 7 bases matching TRBD1. The CDR3 covers 11 residues. V lost 9 bases and J lost 8; bases outside the gene matches: 6. Looked up from germline, CDR1 is MNHEY and CDR2 is SVGAGI.

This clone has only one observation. CDR3 loop: CASRGGEGDTEAFF. CDR3 coding DNA: TGTGCCAGCAGGGGGGGTGAAGGTGACACTGAAGCTTTCTTT. The chain has TRBV21-1 and TRBJ1-1. TRBV21-1 is deemed a pseudogene. CDR3 length: 14 amino acids.

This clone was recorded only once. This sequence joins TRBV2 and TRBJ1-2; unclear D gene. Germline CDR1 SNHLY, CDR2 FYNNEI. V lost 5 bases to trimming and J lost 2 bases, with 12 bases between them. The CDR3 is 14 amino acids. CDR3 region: CASSNDIFNYGYTF. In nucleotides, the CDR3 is TGTGCCAGCAGTAATGACATCTTCAACTATGGCTACACCTTC.

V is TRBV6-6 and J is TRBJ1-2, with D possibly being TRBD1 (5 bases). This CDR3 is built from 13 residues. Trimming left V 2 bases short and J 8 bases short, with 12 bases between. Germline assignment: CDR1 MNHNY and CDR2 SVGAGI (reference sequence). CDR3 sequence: CASSYGRAGGYTF. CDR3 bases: TGTGCCAGCAGTTACGGGAGGGCAGGGGGCTACACCTTC.

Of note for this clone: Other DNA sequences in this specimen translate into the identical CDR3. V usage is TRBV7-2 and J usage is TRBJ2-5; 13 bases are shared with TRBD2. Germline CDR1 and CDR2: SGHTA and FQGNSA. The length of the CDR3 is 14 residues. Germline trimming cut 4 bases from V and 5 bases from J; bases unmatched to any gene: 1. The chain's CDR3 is CASSSGLAGETQYF. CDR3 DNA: TGTGCCAGCAGCTCGGGACTAGCGGGGGAGACCCAGTACTTC.

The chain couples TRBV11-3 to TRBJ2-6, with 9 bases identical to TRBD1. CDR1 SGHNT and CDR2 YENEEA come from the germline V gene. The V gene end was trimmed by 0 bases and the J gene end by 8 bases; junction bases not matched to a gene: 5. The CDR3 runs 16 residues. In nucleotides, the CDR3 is TGTGCCAGCAGCTTAGAAGGCGGACAGGGGACCAACGTCCTGACTTTC. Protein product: CASSLEGGQGTNVLTF.

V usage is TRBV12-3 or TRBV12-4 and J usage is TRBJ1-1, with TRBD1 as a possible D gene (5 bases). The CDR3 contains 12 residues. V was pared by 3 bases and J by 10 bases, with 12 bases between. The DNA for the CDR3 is TGTGCCAGCAGTTTCGAACAGGCAATAGCTTTCTTT. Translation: CASSFEQAIAFF.

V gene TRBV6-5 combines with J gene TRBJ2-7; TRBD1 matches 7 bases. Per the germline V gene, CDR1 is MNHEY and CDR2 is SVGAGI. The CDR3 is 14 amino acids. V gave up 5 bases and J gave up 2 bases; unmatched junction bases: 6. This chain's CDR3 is CASSRYTGAYEQYF. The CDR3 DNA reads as TGTGCCAGCAGTCGGTATACAGGGGCCTACGAGCAGTACTTC.

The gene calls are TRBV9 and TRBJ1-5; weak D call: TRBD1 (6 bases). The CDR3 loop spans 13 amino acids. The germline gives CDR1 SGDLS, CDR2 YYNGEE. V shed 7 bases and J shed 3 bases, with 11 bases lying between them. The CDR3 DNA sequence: TGTGCCAGCTCAGGACAGCTCAATCAGCCCCAGCATTTT. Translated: CASSGQLNQPQHF.

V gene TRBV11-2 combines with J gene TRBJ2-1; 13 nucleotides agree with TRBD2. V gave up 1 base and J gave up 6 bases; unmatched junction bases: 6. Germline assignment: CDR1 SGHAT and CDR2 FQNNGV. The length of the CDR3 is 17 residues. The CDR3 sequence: CASSLGLRTSGSNEQFF. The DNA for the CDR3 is TGTGCCAGCAGCTTAGGATTGCGGACTAGCGGGAGCAATGAGCAGTTCTTC.

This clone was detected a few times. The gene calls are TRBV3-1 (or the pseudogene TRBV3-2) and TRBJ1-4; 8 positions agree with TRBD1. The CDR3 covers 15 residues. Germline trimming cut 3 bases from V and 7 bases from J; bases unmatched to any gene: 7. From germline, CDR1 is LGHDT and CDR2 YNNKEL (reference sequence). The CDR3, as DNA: TGTGCCAGCAGCCAGTCGGACAGGGATCGTGAAAAACTGTTTTTT. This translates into CASSQSDRDREKLFF.